The 21 T cell receptor beta chains in this list originate from one sample, sequenced in a study of cytomegalovirus exposure and HLA in healthy donors. Vbeta (60) and Jbeta (13) primers were used in the PCR. TCRdb keeps only in-frame clones here, not all; method: immunoSEQ multiplex PCR. The sample has almost 90,000 clones, 85% seen once. Sequenced material: PBMCs. The receptors were sampled from a man aged 40-49 years in good health and CMV-seropositive.

This rearrangement joins TRBV21-1 to TRBJ2-7; the table assigns TRBD1, which was not confirmed against the DNA. TRBV21-1 is marked as a pseudogene. CDR3 length equals 17 residues. The CDR3 sequence: CASSKDSDSENSYEQYF. As DNA, the CDR3 is TGTGCCAGCAGCAAAGACTCTGACAGCGAAAACTCCTACGAGCAGTACTTC.

The V gene is TRBV7-3, the J gene TRBJ2-5, with 10 positions matching TRBD2. This CDR3 is 14 amino acids long. Germline V gene lookup returns CDR1 SGHTA and CDR2 FQGTGA. The trim removed 4 bases at V and 4 bases at J, leaving 3 bases unmatched. CDR3 in DNA: TGTGCCAGCAGCTCTAGCGGGGGAGGAGAGACCCAGTACTTC. Encoded protein: CASSSSGGGETQYF.

V is TRBV5-6 and J is TRBJ1-4; TRBD1 agrees at 10 bases. The CDR3 is 15 amino acids. CDR1 is SGHDT and CDR2 is YYEEEE in the germline V gene. The ends lost 4 bases at V and 8 bases at J; junction bases unmatched: 8. CDR3 residues: CASSRRQGATEKLFF. For the CDR3, the DNA is TGTGCCAGCAGCAGAAGACAGGGGGCGACGGAAAAACTGTTTTTT.

The V gene is TRBV28, the J gene TRBJ2-7; D remains unclear. The CDR3 has 14 residues. CDR1 and CDR2 from the germline V gene are MDHEN and SYDVKM. V was shortened by 7 bases and J by 3 bases, with 16 bases between the two germline ends. CDR3 loop: CASTPSSSVYEQYF. Here the CDR3 DNA reads TGTGCCAGCACCCCATCATCGTCAGTCTACGAGCAGTACTTC. Drawing the rest from reference TRBV28 and TRBJ2-7, the complete variable domain is DVKVTQSSRYLVKRTGEKVFLECVQDMDHENMFWYRQDPGLGLRLIYFSYDVKMKEKGDIPEGYSVSREKKERFSLILESASTNQTSMYLCASTPSSSVYEQYFGPGTRLTVT.

The chain links TRBV28 to TRBJ2-6, with D hard to call. The CDR3 is 17 residues long. V lost 5 bases to trimming and J lost 0 bases, with 14 bases between them. CDR1 and CDR2 (germline): MDHEN, SYDVKM. CDR3 sequence: CASSPRLSLSGANVLTF. The CDR3 DNA reads as TGTGCCAGCAGTCCCCGATTAAGCCTCTCTGGGGCCAACGTCCTGACTTTC.

J is TRBJ2-2 and V is TRBV18, with D perhaps TRBD1 (6 bases). Germline values: CDR1 KGHSH, CDR2 LQKENI. Trimming took off 5 bases at V and 5 bases at J, with 15 bases between the two ends. This CDR3 spans 15 amino acids. In nucleotides, the CDR3 is TGTGCCAGCTCAAGCCGGACAGCTCCTACCGGGGAGCTGTTTTTT. Protein sequence: CASSSRTAPTGELFF. The variable domain in full, completed from reference TRBV18 and TRBJ2-2, reads NAGVMQNPRHLVRRRGQEARLRCSPMKGHSHVYWYRQLPEEGLKFMVYLQKENIIDESGMPKERFSAEFPKEGPSILRIQQVVRGDSAAYFCASSSRTAPTGELFFGEGSRLTVL.

The gene calls are TRBV5-4 and TRBJ2-3; 11 bases fit TRBD2. The J segment lost 3 bases and the V segment lost 0 bases, leaving 3 bases of the junction unmatched. CDR3 length: 16 amino acids. Germline CDR1 is SGHNT and CDR2 is YYREEE (reference sequence). CDR3 DNA sequence: TGTGCCAGCAGCTTGGCAATAGCGGGGGGGACAGATACGCAGTATTTT. It translates to CASSLAIAGGTDTQYF. Variable domain in full (rest from reference TRBV5-4 and TRBJ2-3): ETGVTQSPTHLIKTRGQQVTLRCSSQSGHNTVSWYQQALGQGPQFIFQYYREEENGRGNFPPRFSGLQFPNYSSELNVNALELDDSALYLCASSLAIAGGTDTQYFGPGTRLTVL.

The chain combines TRBV6-1 with TRBJ1-5; TRBD1 agrees at 7 bases. Unmatched junction bases numbered 3, after V lost 3 bases and J lost 7 bases. This CDR3 is built from 13 residues. Germline CDR1 is MNHNS and CDR2 is SASEGT. The CDR3 region is CASSDGRGQPQHF. The DNA for the CDR3 is TGTGCCAGCAGTGATGGCAGGGGGCAGCCCCAGCATTTT.

This chain uses TRBV7-2 with TRBJ2-6; 8 nucleotides line up with TRBD1. Germline lookup yields CDR1 SGHTA and CDR2 FQGNSA. The CDR3 runs to 18 residues. V lost 3 bases to trimming and J lost 1 base; unmatched junction nucleotides: 8. CDR3 protein: CASSFTGTGASGANVLTF. Here the CDR3 DNA reads TGTGCCAGCAGCTTTACCGGGACAGGTGCGTCTGGGGCCAACGTCCTGACTTTC.

The CDR3 nucleotides are TGTGCCAGCAGCCAACGAGTTCAAGCCTCTGGAAACACCATATATTTT. Its protein is CASSQRVQASGNTIYF. This rearrangement joins TRBV14 to TRBJ1-3, with D hard to call. The CDR3 runs 16 residues. The germline V and J ends were trimmed by 2 bases and 0 bases, with 11 bases remaining between them. Germline V gene sequence: CDR1 SGHDN, CDR2 FVKESK. The whole variable domain, filled in from reference TRBV14 and TRBJ1-3, reads EAGVTQFPSHSVIEKGQTVTLRCDPISGHDNLYWYRRVMGKEIKFLLHFVKESKQDESGMPNNRFLAERTGGTYSTLKVQPAELEDSGVYFCASSQRVQASGNTIYFGEGSWLTVV.

The V call is TRBV15, the J call TRBJ2-7; 10 nucleotides match TRBD2. Germline CDR1 LNHNV, CDR2 YYDKDF (reference sequence). V shed 9 bases, J shed 2 bases, and the junction held 10 bases outside the gene matches. The CDR3 covers 15 residues. Here the CDR3 reads CATKGGLALPYEQYF. CDR3 bases: TGTGCCACTAAGGGGGGACTAGCGCTTCCCTACGAGCAGTACTTC.

A single count supports this clone. The chain recombines TRBV5-1 with TRBJ2-5; a weak D match, TRBD1 (5 bases). V was pared by 6 bases and J by 5 bases, with 14 bases between. This CDR3 contains 13 residues. CDR1 and CDR2 from the germline V gene are SGHRS and YFSETQ. DNA for the CDR3: TGCGCCAGCACCTGGGGCGGCGTTGAGACCCAGTACTTC. Protein: CASTWGGVETQYF.

V gene TRBV29-1 combines with J gene TRBJ2-7; the match to TRBD1 covers 10 bases. The CDR3 consists of 12 residues. V shed 6 bases, J shed 4 bases, and the junction held 3 bases outside the gene matches. The V gene's germline CDR1 is SQVTM and CDR2 ANQGSEA. The CDR3 region is CSVGQGRYEQYF. In nucleotides, the CDR3 is TGCAGCGTGGGACAGGGGAGATACGAGCAGTACTTC.

This clone has a single count. The chain is built from TRBV4-1 and TRBJ2-7; D possibly corresponds to TRBD1 (5 bases). The CDR3 is 13 amino acids. The germline V gene encodes CDR1 MGHRA and CDR2 YSYEKL. V gave up 0 bases and J gave up 5 bases, with 8 bases separating them. The CDR3 DNA reads TGCGCCAGCAGCCAAGAAGTCAGGGACGAGCAGTACTTC. It encodes CASSQEVRDEQYF.

This clone was found once. The rearrangement uses TRBV9 and TRBJ2-3, with TRBD2 matching over 8 bases. Germline-derived CDR1 and CDR2 are SGDLS and YYNGEE. Trimming cost V 4 bases and J 6 bases; bases outside gene matches: 10. This CDR3 has 15 residues. The CDR3 DNA reads TGTGCCAGCAGCCAGAGGGGTAGCGGGGTCGATACGCAGTATTTT. Protein sequence: CASSQRGSGVDTQYF. The variable domain in full, with the rest retrieved from reference TRBV9 and TRBJ2-3, is DSGVTQTPKHLITATGQRVTLRCSPRSGDLSVYWYQQSLDQGLQFLIQYYNGEERAKGNILERFSAQQFPDLHSELNLSSLELGDSALYFCASSQRGSGVDTQYFGPGTRLTVL.

V and J are TRBV6-5 and TRBJ1-1; possibly TRBD1 for D (5 bases). V was pared by 5 bases and J by 6 bases, with 10 bases between. Per germline, CDR1 MNHEY and CDR2 SVGAGI. The CDR3 runs to 12 residues. CDR3 sequence reads: CASSVYRSEAFF. The CDR3 DNA reads TGTGCCAGCAGTGTGTACAGGTCTGAAGCTTTCTTT.

The V gene is TRBV5-4, the J gene TRBJ1-1; TRBD1 matches 10 bases. V dropped 0 bases and J dropped 1; count of bases not matched to a gene: 9. Looked up from germline, CDR1 is SGHNT and CDR2 is YYREEE (reference sequence). The CDR3 covers 18 residues. DNA for the CDR3: TGTGCCAGCAGCTTGGGGGACAGGGGTATGCTCAGGAACACTGAAGCTTTCTTT. Translation gives CASSLGDRGMLRNTEAFF.

The chain is built from TRBV14 and TRBJ2-5; no reliable D call. Germline V gives CDR1 SGHDN, CDR2 FVKESK. V was pared by 4 bases and J by 3 bases, with 12 bases between. The CDR3 spans 14 residues. CDR3 in DNA: TGTGCCAGCAGCCTTACCCGTGCAGAAGAGACCCAGTACTTC. As protein: CASSLTRAEETQYF. Looking up the rest from reference TRBV14 and TRBJ2-5 gives the full variable domain: EAGVTQFPSHSVIEKGQTVTLRCDPISGHDNLYWYRRVMGKEIKFLLHFVKESKQDESGMPNNRFLAERTGGTYSTLKVQPAELEDSGVYFCASSLTRAEETQYFGPGTRLLVL.

The DNA for the CDR3 is TGTGCCAGCGACCCCGGGGGGTACCAAGAGACCCAGTACTTC. Amino acids: CASDPGGYQETQYF. This rearrangement joins TRBV11-2 to TRBJ2-5; TRBD2 aligns across 7 bases. V lost 8 bases, J lost 0 bases, and 6 bases stayed unmatched. The germline gives CDR1 SGHAT, CDR2 FQNNGV. The CDR3 has 14 amino acids.

The J gene is TRBJ2-7, the V gene TRBV28; TRBD1 agrees at 9 bases. The CDR3 is 15 amino acids. Germline V gene lookup returns CDR1 MDHEN and CDR2 SYDVKM. Trimming at V came to 2 bases and at J to 3 bases, leaving 5 bases not matched to a gene. The CDR3 region is CASSLPTGQGYEQYF. In DNA, the CDR3 is TGTGCCAGCAGTTTACCCACGGGACAGGGCTACGAGCAGTACTTC.

This clone was seen only once. The V call is TRBV14, the J call TRBJ1-4; D not certain. The germline V gene has CDR1 SGHDN and CDR2 FVKESK. CDR3 length equals 15 residues. Trimming cost V 3 bases and J 8 bases, with 16 bases left between them. The CDR3 spells CASSQQVLPREKLFF. The CDR3 region has the DNA TGTGCCAGCAGCCAGCAGGTCCTTCCCCGGGAAAAACTGTTTTTT. Full variable domain (rest looked up from reference TRBV14 and TRBJ1-4): EAGVTQFPSHSVIEKGQTVTLRCDPISGHDNLYWYRRVMGKEIKFLLHFVKESKQDESGMPNNRFLAERTGGTYSTLKVQPAELEDSGVYFCASSQQVLPREKLFFGSGTQLSVL.